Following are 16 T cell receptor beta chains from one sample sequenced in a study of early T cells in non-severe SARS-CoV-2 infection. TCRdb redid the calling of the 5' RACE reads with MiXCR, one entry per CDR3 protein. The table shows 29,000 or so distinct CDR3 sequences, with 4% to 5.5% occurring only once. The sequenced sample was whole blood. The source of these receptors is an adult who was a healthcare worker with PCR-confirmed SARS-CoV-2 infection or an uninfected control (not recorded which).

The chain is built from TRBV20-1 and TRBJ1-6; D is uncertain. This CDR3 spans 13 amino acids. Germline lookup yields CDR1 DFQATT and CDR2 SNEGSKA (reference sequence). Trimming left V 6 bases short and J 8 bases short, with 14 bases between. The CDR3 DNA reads TGCAGTGCAGTCCGGGCCGCGGATTCACCCCTCCACTTT. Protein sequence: CSAVRAADSPLHF.

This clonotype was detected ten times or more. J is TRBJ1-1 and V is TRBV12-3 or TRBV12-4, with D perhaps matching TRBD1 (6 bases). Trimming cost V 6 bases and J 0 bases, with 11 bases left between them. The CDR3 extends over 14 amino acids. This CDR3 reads CASSPGQMNTEAFF. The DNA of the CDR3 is TGTGCCAGCAGCCCCGGACAGATGAACACTGAAGCTTTCTTT.

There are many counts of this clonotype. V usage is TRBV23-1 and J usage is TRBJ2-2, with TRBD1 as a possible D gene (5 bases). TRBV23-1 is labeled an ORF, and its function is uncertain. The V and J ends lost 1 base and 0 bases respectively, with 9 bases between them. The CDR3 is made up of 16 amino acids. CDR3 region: CASSQCRQPNTGELFF. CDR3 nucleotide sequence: TGCGCCAGCAGTCAATGTAGACAGCCGAACACCGGGGAGCTGTTTTTT.

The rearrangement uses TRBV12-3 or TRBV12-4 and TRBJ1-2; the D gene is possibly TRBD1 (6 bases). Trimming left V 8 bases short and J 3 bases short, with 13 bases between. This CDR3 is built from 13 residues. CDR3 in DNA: TGTGCCAGCGCAGAGGGGGGCGACTATGGCTACACCTTC. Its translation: CASAEGGDYGYTF.

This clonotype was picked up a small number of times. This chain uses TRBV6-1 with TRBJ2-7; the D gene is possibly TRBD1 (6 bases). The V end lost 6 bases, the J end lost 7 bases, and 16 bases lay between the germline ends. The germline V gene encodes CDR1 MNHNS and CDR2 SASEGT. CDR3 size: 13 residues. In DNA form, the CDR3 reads TGTGCCAGCAGCGGGGACATCCGGCGGGAGCAGTACTTC. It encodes CASSGDIRREQYF.

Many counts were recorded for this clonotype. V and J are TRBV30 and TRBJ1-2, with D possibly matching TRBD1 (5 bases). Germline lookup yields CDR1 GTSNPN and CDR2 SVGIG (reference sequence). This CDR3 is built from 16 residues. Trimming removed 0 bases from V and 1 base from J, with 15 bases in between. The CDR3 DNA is TGTGCCTGGAGTGTCGAGCAGCAGGGCCTTAACTATGGCTACACCTTC. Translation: CAWSVEQQGLNYGYTF. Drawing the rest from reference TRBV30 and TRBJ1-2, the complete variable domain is SQTIHQWPATLVQPVGSPLSLECTVEGTSNPNLYWYRQAAGRGLQLLFYSVGIGQISSEVPQNLSASRPQDRQFILSSKKLLLSDSGFYLCAWSVEQQGLNYGYTFGSGTRLTVV.

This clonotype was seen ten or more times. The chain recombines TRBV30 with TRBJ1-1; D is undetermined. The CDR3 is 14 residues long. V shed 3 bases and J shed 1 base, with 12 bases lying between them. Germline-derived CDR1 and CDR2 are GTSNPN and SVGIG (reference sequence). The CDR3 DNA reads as TGTGCCTGGAGAAACAGTAACCGGAACACTGAAGCTTTCTTT. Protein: CAWRNSNRNTEAFF.

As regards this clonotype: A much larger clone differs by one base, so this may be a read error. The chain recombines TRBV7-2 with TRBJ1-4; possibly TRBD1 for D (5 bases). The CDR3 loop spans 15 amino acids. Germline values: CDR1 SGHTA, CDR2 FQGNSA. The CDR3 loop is CVSSLGWTRGEKLFF. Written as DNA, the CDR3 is TGTGTCAGCAGCTTAGGGTGGACACGAGGAGAAAAACTGTTTTTT. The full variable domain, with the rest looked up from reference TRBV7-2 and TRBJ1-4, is GAGVSQSPSNKVTEKGKDVELRCDPISGHTALYWYRQSLGQGLEFLIYFQGNSAPDKSGLPSDRFSAERTGGSVSTLTIQRTQQEDSAVYLCVSSLGWTRGEKLFFGSGTQLSVL.

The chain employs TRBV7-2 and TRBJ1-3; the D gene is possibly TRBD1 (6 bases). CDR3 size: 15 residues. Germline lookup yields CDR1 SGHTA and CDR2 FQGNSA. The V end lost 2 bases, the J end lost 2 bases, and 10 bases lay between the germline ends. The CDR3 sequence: CASSLMAGAGNTIYF. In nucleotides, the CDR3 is TGTGCCAGCAGCTTAATGGCAGGGGCTGGAAACACCATATATTTT.

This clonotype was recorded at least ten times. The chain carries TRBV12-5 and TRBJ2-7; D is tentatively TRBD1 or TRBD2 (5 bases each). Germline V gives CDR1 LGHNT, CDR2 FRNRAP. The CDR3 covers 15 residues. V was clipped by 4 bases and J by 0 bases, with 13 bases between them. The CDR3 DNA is TGTGCTAGTGGTTCGGGACCGTTTAGCTCCTACGAGCAGTACTTC. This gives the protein CASGSGPFSSYEQYF.

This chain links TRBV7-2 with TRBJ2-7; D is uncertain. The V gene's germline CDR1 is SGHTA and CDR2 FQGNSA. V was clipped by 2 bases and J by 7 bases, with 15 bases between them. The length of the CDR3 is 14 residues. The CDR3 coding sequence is TGTGCCAGCAGCTTAAGAGACTTGAAATTGGAGCAGTACTTC. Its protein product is CASSLRDLKLEQYF. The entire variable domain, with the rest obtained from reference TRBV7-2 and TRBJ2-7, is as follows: GAGVSQSPSNKVTEKGKDVELRCDPISGHTALYWYRQSLGQGLEFLIYFQGNSAPDKSGLPSDRFSAERTGGSVSTLTIQRTQQEDSAVYLCASSLRDLKLEQYFGPGTRLTVT.

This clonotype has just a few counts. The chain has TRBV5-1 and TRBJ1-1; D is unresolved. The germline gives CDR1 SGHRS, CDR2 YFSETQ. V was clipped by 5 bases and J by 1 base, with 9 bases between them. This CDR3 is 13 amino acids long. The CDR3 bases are TGCGCCAGCAGAGGAGGACGGAACACTGAAGCTTTCTTT. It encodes CASRGGRNTEAFF.

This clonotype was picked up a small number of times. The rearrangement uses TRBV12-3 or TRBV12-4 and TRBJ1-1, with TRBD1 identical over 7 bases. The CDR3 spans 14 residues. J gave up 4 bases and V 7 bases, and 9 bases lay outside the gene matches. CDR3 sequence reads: CASTLRQGVTEAFF. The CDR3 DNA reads TGTGCCAGCACCTTAAGACAGGGTGTCACTGAAGCTTTCTTT.

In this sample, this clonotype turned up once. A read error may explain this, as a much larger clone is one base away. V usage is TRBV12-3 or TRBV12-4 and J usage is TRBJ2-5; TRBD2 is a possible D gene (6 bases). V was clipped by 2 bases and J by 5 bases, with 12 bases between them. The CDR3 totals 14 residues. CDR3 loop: CASSLRAGAETQYF. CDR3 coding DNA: TGTGCCAGCAGTTTAAGAGCGGGCGCGGAGACCCAGTACTTC.

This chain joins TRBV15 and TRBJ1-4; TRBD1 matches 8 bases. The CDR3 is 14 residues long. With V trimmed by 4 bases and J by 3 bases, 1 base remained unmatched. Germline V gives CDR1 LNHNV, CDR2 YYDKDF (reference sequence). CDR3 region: CATSKTGANEKLFF. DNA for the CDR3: TGTGCCACCAGCAAGACAGGGGCTAATGAAAAACTGTTTTTT.

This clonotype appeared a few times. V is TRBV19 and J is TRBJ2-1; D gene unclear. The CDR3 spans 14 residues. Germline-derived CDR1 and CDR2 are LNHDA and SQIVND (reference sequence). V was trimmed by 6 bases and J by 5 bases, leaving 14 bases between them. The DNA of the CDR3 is TGTGCCAGTAGGGCCCGAGACTTAAACAATGAGCAGTTCTTC. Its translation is CASRARDLNNEQFF.